This T cell receptor beta chain was obtained from a study of shared T cell receptors in the human thymus. CDR3 size: 17 residues. Between the trimmed V and J ends, which lost 5 bases and 5 bases, there was a span of 22 bases. CDR1 SQVTM and CDR2 ANQGSEA come from the germline V gene. TCRdb's copy holds only in-frame clones and misses some; the assay was immunoSEQ multiplex PCR. The table includes approximately 400,000 clones, about 95% detected once. The J gene is TRBJ2-6, the V gene TRBV29-1; weak D call: TRBD2 (5 bases). Sequenced material: thymocytes. The clonotype comes from a human donor. The CDR3 nucleotides are TGCAGCGTTCAACTGGACTGCATACAAAGTCGGGCCAACGTCCTGACTTTC. Its protein is CSVQLDCIQSRANVLTF.